Sequencing of this TCR beta chain was carried out in a study of CD8 T cells in ankylosing spondylitis. Study-wide findings and caveats: In ankylosing spondylitis blood, a motif of eight highly homologous TCR beta variants appeared characteristic.

The CDR3 consists of 14 residues. V lost 7 bases, J lost 8 bases, and 10 bases stayed unmatched. Molecular-barcoded quantitative 5'-RACE produced these TCR beta libraries. TCRdb called the 5' RACE reads again in MiXCR, with one record for every CDR3 protein. The sample records around 490,000 distinct CDR3 sequences, less than 6% being singletons. This clonotype was detected many times. Its antigen is undetermined. The rearrangement links TRBV12-3 or TRBV12-4 to TRBJ2-4; 8 bases match TRBD2. This sequence was found in a male donor with ankylosing spondylitis. Sequenced material: blood, either unsorted or a sorted T cell fraction (not recorded which). CDR3 sequence: CASTHSGEGDIQYF. In DNA, the CDR3 is TGTGCCAGCACCCATAGCGGGGAGGGGGACATTCAGTACTTC.